The sequence of this T cell receptor (beta chain) was determined in a study of blood T cell repertoires in COVID-19 (dated by TCRdb to the early 2020s). In terms of the full investigation: Collaborator samples came from the United States, Italy and Spain and covered acute and convalescent phases of COVID-19. Where available, HLA class I and class II types were obtained from metadata supplied by the sample provider rather than from assay-based typing. The repertoires were made available in a free public database intended to serve as a resource for research on the immune response to SARS-CoV-2. Sample metadata almost always included a de-identified subject ID, COVID-19 status, age in years and sex. The dataset comprised deeply sampled blood TCRbeta repertoires from subjects exposed to, actively infected with, or recovered from COVID-19. The samples were drawn from the first 160 participants of the ongoing ImmuneRACE study and from 950 to 1,500 subjects provided by 6 global collaborators. The prospective study material was composed of cDNA or gDNA derived from T cells, B-cell-depleted T cells, or PBMCs.

Trimmed from V: 4 bases; trimmed from J: 3 bases; junction bases lacking a gene match: 3. Reading the germline V gene (reference sequence) gives CDR1 SGHNT and CDR2 YYREEE. The CDR3 covers 14 residues, taking in both the cysteine and the phenylalanine. CDR3 DNA only is kept here, 42 bases in frame from base 1. With regard to this clone: Which antigen it targets is not known. The sample holds no much larger clone one base away, and base qualities are not on file.

Paper-wide results and their limitations: How much clinical and demographic metadata was included differed by source and by participant, and the metadata was provided uncurated.

Whole blood was collected in K2EDTA tubes by collaborating institutions according to the institutions' own protocols. Collaborator samples were shipped for TCRbeta analysis as frozen whole blood, isolated PBMCs, or DNA extracted from either sample type. The immunoSEQ Assay, a bias-controlled multiplex PCR, was used to amplify TCRbeta CDR3 regions from genomic DNA. In the original analysis: The number of nucleated cells in each sample was estimated from the amplification of reference gene primers within the assay. To quantify the absolute abundance of each unique TCRbeta CDR3 rearrangement, sequence reads were collapsed and filtered. For each sample, productive Simpson clonality was calculated as the square root of Simpson's diversity index across productive rearrangements. In TCRdb, the immuneACCESS table is reduced to in-frame sequences with V and J assigned. These tables do not hold every clone; where another copy was compared, an unresolved V gene accounts for under half, and the others remain unexplained. Clone size and V and J calls were adopted from that table, with D and trimming inferred from the DNA. The sample table lists 100,000 to 150,000 clones, around 80% of them with a count of one. Of the sample, about 5.5% falls within the top ten clones.

Recombination joined TRBV5-4 with TRBJ2-1; TRBD2 matches 8 bases in the middle. The receptor was isolated from a man of 80 years or more with active or convalescent COVID-19. The sequencing sample was made of peripheral blood. The DNA sequence follows: TGTGCCAGCAGCCGGGGGGGCCTCTACAATGAGCAGTTCTTC. Its product reads: CASSRGGLYNEQFF.